The entry below describes one TCR beta chain. The record originates from a study of blood T cell repertoires in COVID-19. In the study overall: Both acute and convalescent COVID-19 samples were obtained from the United States, Italy and Spain. From T cells, B-cell-depleted T cells, or PBMCs came the material, which was cDNA or gDNA.

The CDR3 extends over 13 amino acids. CDR1 and CDR2 from the germline V gene are MNHEY and SMNVEV (reference sequence). The germline V and J ends were trimmed by 5 bases and 6 bases, with 11 bases remaining between them. Produced via immunoSEQ multiplex PCR; TCRdb's table is partial and in-frame only. The sample lists about 230,000 clones, 85% to 90% occurring once. Sequenced input: peripheral blood. The V gene is TRBV27, the J gene TRBJ1-5; D gene ambiguous. The TCR was taken from a man in his fifties with COVID-19, enrolled during active disease. The CDR3 spells CASSTIVGQPQHF. In nucleotides, the CDR3 is TGTGCCAGCAGTACCATTGTCGGTCAGCCCCAGCATTTT.